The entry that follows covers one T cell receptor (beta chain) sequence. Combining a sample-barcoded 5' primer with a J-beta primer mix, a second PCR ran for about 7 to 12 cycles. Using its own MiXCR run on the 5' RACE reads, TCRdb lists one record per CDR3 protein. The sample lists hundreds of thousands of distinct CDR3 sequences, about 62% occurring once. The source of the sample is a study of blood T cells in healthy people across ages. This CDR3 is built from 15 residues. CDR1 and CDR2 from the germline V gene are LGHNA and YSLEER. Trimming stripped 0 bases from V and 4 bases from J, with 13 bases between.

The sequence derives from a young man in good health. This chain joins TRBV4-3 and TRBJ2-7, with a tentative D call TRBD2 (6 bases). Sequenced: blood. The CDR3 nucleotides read TGCGCCAGCAGCCAAGATCTTGGAGGGATGTACGAGCAGTACTTC. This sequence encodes CASSQDLGGMYEQYF.